The clone carrying this TCR beta chain was detected once. The antigen remains unidentified. Produced via immunoSEQ multiplex PCR; TCRdb's table is partial and in-frame only. Among over 85,000 clones listed, 70% to 90% were seen once. The sample is drawn from a study of identifying expanded T cells in peripheral blood. Findings of the study overall: Across healthy donors, higher total template counts meant significantly greater approximately 2-week count variance.

The sample was blood. This clonotype originated in a person aged 18-70 years in good health.

CDR3 sequence: CASSLSAIKSSYEQYF. The CDR3 DNA is TGCGCCAGCAGCTTGTCCGCGATCAAGAGCTCCTACGAGCAGTACTTC. The chain links TRBV5-1 to TRBJ2-7; D gene unclear. The CDR3 has 16 residues. Trimming took 1 base from V and 0 from J, leaving 14 bases between them. Germline CDR1 is SGHRS and CDR2 is YFSETQ.